The sequence of this T cell receptor (beta chain) was determined in a study of T-cell memory formation after mild COVID-19. The study, taken as a whole, reports: Contracting CD4+ clones sat mainly in CM and EM; CD8+ in EMRA.

TCRdb ran MiXCR on the 5' RACE reads and lists one entry per CDR3 protein. The table lists about half a million distinct CDR3 sequences, 15% to 20% of them singletons, with around an eighth in the top ten. CDR1 is SQVTM, CDR2 ANQGSEA, per germline. CDR3 length: 15 amino acids. The V and J ends lost 1 base and 2 bases respectively, with 14 bases between them. Remarks on this clonotype: The antigen is not known.

The sequenced material came from PBMCs or a T cell subset sorted from them (not recorded which). The rearrangement joins TRBV29-1 to TRBJ1-2, with D tentatively TRBD1 (6 bases). The clonotype originates from an adult woman who had mild COVID-19 (a few samples of this study predate the infection). Cell type and time point are not known. The CDR3, as DNA: TGCAGCGTTGAAGGAAATGGACAGAGAAACTATGGCTACACCTTC. It translates to CSVEGNGQRNYGYTF.